These 26 T cell receptor beta chains were all obtained from the same sample, sequenced in a study of T cells expressing NK-cell markers. TCRdb re-called the 5' RACE reads and shows each CDR3 protein once, DNA omitted. The sample table includes 250,000 to 300,000 distinct CDR3 sequences. Sequenced sample: blood T cells: a sorted CD56 or NKG2C T cell subset, CD4+ or CD8+ T cells, or bulk PBMC T cells (not recorded which). The source of these receptors is a woman aged 18 to 75 in good health.

The genes are TRBV20-1 and TRBJ2-5; absent DNA, TCRdb's TRBD1 call cannot be checked. This CDR3 has 14 amino acids. Germline-derived CDR1 and CDR2 are DFQATT and SNEGSKA (reference sequence). CDR3 sequence reads: CSARDGGAQETQYF.

The chain employs TRBV18 and TRBJ2-6; the TCRdb D gene call, TRBD1, has no DNA to confirm it. This CDR3 has 17 amino acids. From germline, CDR1 is KGHSH and CDR2 LQKENI. The CDR3 loop is CASSPLTATSGANVLTF.

This chain connects TRBV29-1 to TRBJ1-4; with no DNA, the TCRdb D assignment of TRBD1 cannot be verified. This CDR3 is built from 11 residues. Germline V CDR1 and CDR2: SQVTM, ANQGSEA. The CDR3 sequence is CSVQGNEKLFF. Supplemented by reference TRBV29-1 and TRBJ1-4, the full variable domain reads SAVISQKPSRDICQRGTSLTIQCQVDSQVTMMFWYRQQPGQSLTLIATANQGSEATYESGFVIDKFPISRPNLTFSTLTVSNMSPEDSSIYLCSVQGNEKLFFGSGTQLSVL.

J is TRBJ1-2 and V is TRBV20-1; TCRdb selects TRBD1, and the lack of DNA leaves this call unchecked. The CDR3 covers 12 residues. In germline, CDR1 is DFQATT, CDR2 SNEGSKA (reference sequence). CDR3 sequence: CSARETGVGYTF.

The chain uses TRBV12-3 or TRBV12-4 and TRBJ2-5; TCRdb's assignment of TRBD1 cannot be checked, as there is no DNA. CDR3 size: 14 residues. The CDR3: CASTLRGGGETQYF.

J is TRBJ2-7 and V is TRBV12-3 or TRBV12-4. The length of the CDR3 is 14 residues. The CDR3 protein is CASRQSWGSYEQYF.

V is TRBV7-9 and J is TRBJ2-5; TCRdb indicates TRBD2, and absent DNA this call remains unverified. The CDR3 totals 15 residues. The germline gives CDR1 SEHNR, CDR2 FQNEAQ (reference sequence). The CDR3 loop reads CASSRTGLEGETQYF.

V is TRBV18 and J is TRBJ2-3; TCRdb calls TRBD1, which cannot be checked without DNA. This CDR3 spans 15 amino acids. Germline lookup yields CDR1 KGHSH and CDR2 LQKENI. CDR3 in amino acids: CASSRIGRDSDTQYF.

The rearrangement joins TRBV6-1 to TRBJ1-2. The length of the CDR3 is 13 residues. Germline assignment: CDR1 MNHNS and CDR2 SASEGT. CDR3: CASSPHSNYGYTF.

The chain combines TRBV24-1 with TRBJ2-1; there is no DNA to check the TCRdb D call of TRBD1. This CDR3 comprises 13 residues. CDR1 and CDR2 from the germline V gene are KGHDR and SFDVKD. CDR3 region: CATSAGVYNEQFF.

This sequence joins TRBV27 and TRBJ1-5; TCRdb's D gene call, TRBD1, goes unchecked for lack of DNA. The CDR3 loop spans 17 amino acids. Germline V gene sequence: CDR1 MNHEY, CDR2 SMNVEV (reference sequence). This CDR3 is CASSLKSGWDFFQPQHF.

The J gene is TRBJ2-3, the V gene TRBV10-3; TCRdb lists TRBD2, though no DNA is available to test this call. This CDR3 has 18 amino acids. Germline V CDR1 and CDR2: ENHRY, SYGVKD. The CDR3 spells CAISEQGLAGTITDTQYF.

The chain is built from TRBV6-5 and TRBJ2-3. CDR1 and CDR2 from the germline V gene are MNHEY and SVGAGI. This CDR3 contains 15 residues. The CDR3 sequence: CASSSPLDYTDTQYF.

CDR3 region: CASSRQGWSGELFF. The chain uses TRBV28 and TRBJ2-2; TCRdb designates TRBD1, a call that cannot be tested without DNA. The germline V gene encodes CDR1 MDHEN and CDR2 SYDVKM. The CDR3 sequence is 14 residues long.

This CDR3 is CASSLTGGETQYF. The J gene is TRBJ2-5, the V gene TRBV5-1; TCRdb's D call of TRBD1 is untestable without DNA. Germline CDR1 and CDR2: SGHRS and YFSETQ. CDR3 length equals 13 residues.

V is TRBV14 and J is TRBJ1-1; TCRdb's D call of TRBD1 is untestable without DNA. Germline V gene sequence: CDR1 SGHDN, CDR2 FVKESK. The CDR3 is 15 residues long. This CDR3 reads CASSQLTGQNTEAFF.

The V gene is TRBV20-1, the J gene TRBJ2-1; TCRdb's assignment of TRBD2 cannot be checked, as there is no DNA. This CDR3 has 14 residues. The V gene's germline CDR1 is DFQATT and CDR2 SNEGSKA (reference sequence). The CDR3 here is CSAWTSGVVNEQFF.

The genes are TRBV7-3 and TRBJ2-2. Per the germline V gene, CDR1 is SGHTA and CDR2 is FQGTGA. This CDR3 has 15 residues. CDR3 amino acids: CASSLTAFGTGELFF.

The chain couples TRBV7-2 to TRBJ2-5; the D call from TCRdb, TRBD1, cannot be confirmed without DNA. The CDR3 is 15 residues long. Germline V gene data show CDR1 as SGHTA and CDR2 as FQGNSA. CDR3 in amino acids: CASSLTPSPLETQYF.

CDR3 protein: CASTLPTGAKTEAFF. The chain links TRBV7-8 to TRBJ1-1; TCRdb reports TRBD1, a call that lacks DNA to check it against. CDR3 size: 15 residues. Germline V gene data show CDR1 as SGHVS and CDR2 as FQNEAQ.

The chain has TRBV7-2 and TRBJ1-1. CDR3 length: 16 amino acids. Germline loops: CDR1 SGHTA, CDR2 FQGNSA. CDR3 protein: CASSLTARNRNTEAFF.

This sequence joins TRBV5-5 and TRBJ2-1; the D gene TCRdb calls, TRBD1, cannot be checked with no DNA. The CDR3 is 13 amino acids. Germline CDR1 SGHKS, CDR2 YYEKEE (reference sequence). This chain's CDR3 is CASSLRDSNEQFF.

The V and J genes are TRBV6-1 and TRBJ2-2. Germline V gene sequence: CDR1 MNHNS, CDR2 SASEGT. The CDR3 length is 14 residues. This CDR3 reads CASTQDRDTGELFF.

The chain combines TRBV5-1 with TRBJ1-1; the D call from TCRdb, TRBD1, cannot be confirmed without DNA. CDR1 and CDR2 from the germline V gene are SGHRS and YFSETQ. The CDR3 has 15 residues. CDR3 sequence: CASSLVAGRNTEAFF.

The chain uses TRBV12-3 or TRBV12-4 and TRBJ1-2. CDR3 length: 13 amino acids. The CDR3 sequence: CASSFQVHYGYTF.

The CDR3 spells CASSGTGELFF. V gene TRBV25-1 combines with J gene TRBJ2-2. Germline assignment: CDR1 MGHDK and CDR2 SYGVNS. The CDR3 totals 11 residues.